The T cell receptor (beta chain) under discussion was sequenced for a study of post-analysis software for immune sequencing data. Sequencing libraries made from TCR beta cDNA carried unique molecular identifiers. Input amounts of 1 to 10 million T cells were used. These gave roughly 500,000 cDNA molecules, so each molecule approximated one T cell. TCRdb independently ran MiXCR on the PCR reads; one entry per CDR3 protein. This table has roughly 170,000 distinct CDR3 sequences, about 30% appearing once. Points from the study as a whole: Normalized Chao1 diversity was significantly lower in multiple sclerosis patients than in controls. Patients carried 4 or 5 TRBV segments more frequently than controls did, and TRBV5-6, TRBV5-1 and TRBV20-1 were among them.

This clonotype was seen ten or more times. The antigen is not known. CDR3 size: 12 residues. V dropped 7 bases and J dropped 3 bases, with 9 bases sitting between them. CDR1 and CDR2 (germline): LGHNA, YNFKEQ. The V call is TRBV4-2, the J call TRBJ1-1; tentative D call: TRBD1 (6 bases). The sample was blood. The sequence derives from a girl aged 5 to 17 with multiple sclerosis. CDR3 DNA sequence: TGTGCCAGCACGAGGGGGGACACTGAAGCTTTCTTT. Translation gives CASTRGDTEAFF.